This T cell receptor beta chain was captured in a study of shared clonotypes between healthy human individuals. The CDR3 consists of 14 residues. The V gene's germline CDR1 is PRHDT and CDR2 FYEKMQ (reference sequence). TCRdb's copy holds only in-frame clones and misses some; the assay was immunoSEQ multiplex PCR. In the table there are roughly 590,000 clones, over 95% of which are singletons. Positively selected for CCR7, the CD45RO-negative cells used as naive CD8 cells excluded terminally differentiated effector memory CD45RA+ cells. This chain links TRBV13 with TRBJ2-5, with D perhaps assigned TRBD1 or TRBD2 (6 bases each). The end of the DNA aligns better with TRBJ2-7, so the J call may be wrong. The sequence derives from a woman aged 30 to 39 in good health. The sequencing sample was made of naive CD8+ T cells sorted from blood. CDR3 amino acids: CASSLWGAHYEQYF. The CDR3, as DNA: TGTGCCAGCAGCTTGTGGGGGGCCCACTACGAGCAGTACTTC.